This T cell receptor (beta chain) was observed in a study of T-cell memory formation after mild COVID-19 (dated by TCRdb to 2020 to 2023). Some background on the complete study: TCR sequence clusters from the two donors were largely donor specific. In a couple of donors, T-cell clones that expanded and contracted after mild COVID-19 were followed by sequencing TCRalpha and TCRbeta repertoires longitudinally. The cohort was made up of two young adult volunteers, one female and one male, who were previously healthy.

From the cysteine through the phenylalanine, the CDR3 covers 15 amino acids. CDR3 DNA is the only sequence kept; it has 45 bases, read in frame from the first base. The germline V end is reduced by 8 bases and the J end by 4 bases; junction bases left unmatched: 12. Per the germline V gene, SNHLY is the CDR1 and FYNNEI is the CDR2. This clonotype was counted a few times. Its antigen has not been determined. No base-level quality is on record; no much larger clone is a single base apart. What the authors observed across the whole study: The study covered only a couple of mild cases, and larger cohorts including severe cases with pre-infection samples were considered necessary. Contracting CD4+ clones appeared mostly in the CM and EM memory subsets, whereas CD8+ clones were enriched in EMRA. Some responding clones were detected in pre-infection memory, which suggested that pre-existing cross-reactive memory T cells had joined the SARS-CoV-2 response. Clones that contracted from day 15 to 85 showed balanced CD4/CD8 phenotypes, whereas a second wave of clones that expanded from day 15 to 37 leaned towards CD4+. SARS-CoV-2 specificity was not confirmed for the second-wave clones peaking on day 37.

Ficoll-Paque density gradient centrifugation was used to isolate PBMCs. Reads for this sample came from an Illumina NovaSeq 6000. Using 5'RACE with constant-segment primers, TCRalpha and TCRbeta cDNA libraries were constructed, with sample barcodes and unique molecular identifiers added in the process. Trizol reagent was used to extract RNA from every sample. The libraries were amplified in two PCR steps, and the second step added a second sample barcode and Illumina TruSeq adapters. Sequencing of the libraries was done on an Illumina NovaSeq, producing 2 x 150 bp paired-end reads. From the authors' description of their analysis: With migec v1.2.7, reads were demultiplexed and then collapsed into UMI-guided consensus sequences. Using mixcr v2.1.11, the UMI consensuses were aligned to TRA and TRB V and J templates and assembled into clonotypes. A clonotype was counted as expanded or contracted only when both edgeR and NoisET called the clonotype significant, with the noise models trained on biological replicates. For edgeR calls, a false discovery rate-adjusted p below 0.01 and a log2 fold-change threshold of 1 were applied. As an exploratory analysis of dynamics, max-normalized trajectories of the 1000 most abundant clonotypes were examined by PCA with hierarchical clustering. Separately sequenced CD4+ and CD8+ repertoires were used to assign the CD4 or CD8 phenotype of responding clones. TCRdb took the public reads, trimmed them with fastp at Q25, ran MiXCR for clone calling and kept in-frame beta chains. All rows with the same CDR3 protein become a single entry with the most common DNA and genes. The authors' filters were not applied to this entry. In this sample the table shows roughly 160,000 distinct CDR3 sequences, more than 9% of which occur a single time. Of the sample, 3.8% falls within the top ten clones.

The receptor chain draws on TRBV2 and TRBJ2-3, and 7 junctional nucleotides match TRBD2. The sequence was obtained from a man between 18 and 35 years old who had mild COVID-19 (a few samples of this study predate the infection). The sample titles of this study are shuffled in the database, so cell type and time point are left out; the donor was told from shared clones. Sequencing was carried out using PBMCs or a T cell subset sorted from them (not recorded which). The nucleotide sequence is TGTGCCAGCTGGGGGGGTCAAGCACCTTCAGATACGCAGTATTTT. It translates to CASWGGQAPSDTQYF.